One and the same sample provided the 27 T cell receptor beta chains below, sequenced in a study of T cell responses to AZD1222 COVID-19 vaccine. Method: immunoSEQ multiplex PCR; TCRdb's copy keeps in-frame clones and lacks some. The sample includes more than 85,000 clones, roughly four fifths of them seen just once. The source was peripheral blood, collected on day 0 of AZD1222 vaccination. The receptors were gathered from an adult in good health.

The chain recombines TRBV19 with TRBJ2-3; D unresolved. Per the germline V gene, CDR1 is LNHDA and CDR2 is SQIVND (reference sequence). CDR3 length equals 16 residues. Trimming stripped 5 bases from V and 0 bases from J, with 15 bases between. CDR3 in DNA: TGTGCCAGTAGTTATCTTTCTTTTACTAGCACAGATACGCAGTATTTT. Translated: CASSYLSFTSTDTQYF.

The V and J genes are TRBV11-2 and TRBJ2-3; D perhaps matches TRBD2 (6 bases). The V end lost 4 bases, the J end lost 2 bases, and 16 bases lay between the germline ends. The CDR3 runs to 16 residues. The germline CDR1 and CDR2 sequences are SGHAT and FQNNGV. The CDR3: CASSYQRRVHTDTQYF. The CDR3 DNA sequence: TGTGCCAGCAGCTACCAGAGGAGGGTACACACAGATACGCAGTATTTT. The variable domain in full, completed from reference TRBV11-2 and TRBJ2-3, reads EAGVAQSPRYKIIEKRQSVAFWCNPISGHATLYWYQQILGQGPKLLIQFQNNGVVDDSQLPKDRFSAERLKGVDSTLKIQPAKLEDSAVYLCASSYQRRVHTDTQYFGPGTRLTVL.

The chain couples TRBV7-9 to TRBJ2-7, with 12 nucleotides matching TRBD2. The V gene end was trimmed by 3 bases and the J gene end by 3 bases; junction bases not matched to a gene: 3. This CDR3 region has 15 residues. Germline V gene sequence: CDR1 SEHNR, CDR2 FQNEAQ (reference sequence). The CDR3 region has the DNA TGTGCCAGCAGCTTGACTAGCGGGGGATACTACGAGCAGTACTTC. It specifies CASSLTSGGYYEQYF.

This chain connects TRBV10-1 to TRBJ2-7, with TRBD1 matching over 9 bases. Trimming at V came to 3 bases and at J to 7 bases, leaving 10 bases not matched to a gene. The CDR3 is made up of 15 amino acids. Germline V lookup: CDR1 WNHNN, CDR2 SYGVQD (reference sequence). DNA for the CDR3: TGCGCCAGCAGTGACCGGGACAGGGCTTCATCAGAGCAGTACTTC. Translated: CASSDRDRASSEQYF.

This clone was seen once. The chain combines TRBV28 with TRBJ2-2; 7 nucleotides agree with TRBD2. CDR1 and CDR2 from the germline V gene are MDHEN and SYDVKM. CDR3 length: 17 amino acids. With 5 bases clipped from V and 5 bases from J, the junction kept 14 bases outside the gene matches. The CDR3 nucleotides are TGTGCCAGCAGTCCCGCCGGGGAGGGGTACAGGACCGGGGAGCTGTTTTTT. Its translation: CASSPAGEGYRTGELFF.

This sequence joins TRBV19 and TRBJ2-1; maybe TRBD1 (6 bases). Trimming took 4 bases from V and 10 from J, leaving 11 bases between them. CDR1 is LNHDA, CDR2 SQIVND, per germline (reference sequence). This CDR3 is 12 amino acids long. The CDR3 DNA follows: TGTGCCAGTAGTACCGGGACAAGCGAGCAGTTCTTC. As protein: CASSTGTSEQFF.

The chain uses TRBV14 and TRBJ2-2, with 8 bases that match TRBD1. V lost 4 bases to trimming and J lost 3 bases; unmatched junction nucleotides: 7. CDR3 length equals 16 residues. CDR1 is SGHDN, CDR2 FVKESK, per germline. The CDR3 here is CASSPYGQGDTGELFF. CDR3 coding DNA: TGTGCCAGCAGCCCTTATGGACAGGGAGACACCGGGGAGCTGTTTTTT.

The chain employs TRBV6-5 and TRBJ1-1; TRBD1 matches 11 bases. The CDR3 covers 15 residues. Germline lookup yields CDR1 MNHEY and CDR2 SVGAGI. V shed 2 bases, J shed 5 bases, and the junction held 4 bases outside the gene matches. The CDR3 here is CASSYVGQGATEAFF. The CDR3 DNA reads TGTGCCAGCAGTTACGTCGGACAGGGGGCAACTGAAGCTTTCTTT.

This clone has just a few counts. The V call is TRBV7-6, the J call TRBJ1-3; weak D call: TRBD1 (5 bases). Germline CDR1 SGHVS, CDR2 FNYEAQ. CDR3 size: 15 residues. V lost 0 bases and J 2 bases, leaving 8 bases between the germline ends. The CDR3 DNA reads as TGTGCCAGCAGCTTAGCGGCAGGGACTGGAAACACCATATATTTT. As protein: CASSLAAGTGNTIYF.

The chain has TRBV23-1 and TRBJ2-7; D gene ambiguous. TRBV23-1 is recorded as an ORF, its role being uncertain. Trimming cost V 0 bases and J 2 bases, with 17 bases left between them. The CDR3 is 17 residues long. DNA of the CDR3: TGCGCCAGCAGTCAATCAACAGAAAGCAAAAGAGCCTACGAGCAGTACTTC. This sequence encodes CASSQSTESKRAYEQYF.

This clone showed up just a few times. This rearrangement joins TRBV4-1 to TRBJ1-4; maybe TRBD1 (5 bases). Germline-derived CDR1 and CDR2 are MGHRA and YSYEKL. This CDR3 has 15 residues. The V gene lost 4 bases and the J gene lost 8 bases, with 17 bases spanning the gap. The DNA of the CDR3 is TGCGCCAGCAGCCCCGGACGGGGGGTAATAGAAAAACTGTTTTTT. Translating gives CASSPGRGVIEKLFF.

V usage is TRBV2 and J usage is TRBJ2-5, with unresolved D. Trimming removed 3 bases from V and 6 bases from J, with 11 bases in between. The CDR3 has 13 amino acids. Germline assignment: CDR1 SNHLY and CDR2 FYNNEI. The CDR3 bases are TGTGCCAGCAGTGACACGGCCCGGAAGACCCAGTACTTC. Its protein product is CASSDTARKTQYF.

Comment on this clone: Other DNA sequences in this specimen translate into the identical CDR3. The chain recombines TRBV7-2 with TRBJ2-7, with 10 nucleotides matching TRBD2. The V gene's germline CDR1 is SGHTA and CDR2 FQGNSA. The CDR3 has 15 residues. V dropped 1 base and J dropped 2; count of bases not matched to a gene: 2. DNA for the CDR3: TGTGCCAGCAGCTTAGGGACTAGCGGAACCTACGAGCAGTACTTC. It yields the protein CASSLGTSGTYEQYF.

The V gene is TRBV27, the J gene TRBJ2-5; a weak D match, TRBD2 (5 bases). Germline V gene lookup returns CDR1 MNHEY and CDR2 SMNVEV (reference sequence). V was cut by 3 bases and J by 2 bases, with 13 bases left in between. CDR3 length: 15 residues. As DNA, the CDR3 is TGTGCCAGCAGTTTCGGGGATCAAATACAAGAGACCCAGTACTTC. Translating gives CASSFGDQIQETQYF.

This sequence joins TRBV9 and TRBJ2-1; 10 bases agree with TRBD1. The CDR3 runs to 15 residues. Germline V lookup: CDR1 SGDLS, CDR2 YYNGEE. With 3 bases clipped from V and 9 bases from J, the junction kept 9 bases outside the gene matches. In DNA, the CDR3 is TGTGCCAGCAGCGCCGGACAGGGGGAGAGTCTTGAGCAGTTCTTC. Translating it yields CASSAGQGESLEQFF.

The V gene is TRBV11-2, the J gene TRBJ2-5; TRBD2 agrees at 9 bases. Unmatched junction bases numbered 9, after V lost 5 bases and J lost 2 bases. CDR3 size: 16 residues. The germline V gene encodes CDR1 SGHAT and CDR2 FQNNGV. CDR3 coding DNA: TGTGCCAGCAGCCTGATGGCGGGGGGGCCGCAAGAGACCCAGTACTTC. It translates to CASSLMAGGPQETQYF.

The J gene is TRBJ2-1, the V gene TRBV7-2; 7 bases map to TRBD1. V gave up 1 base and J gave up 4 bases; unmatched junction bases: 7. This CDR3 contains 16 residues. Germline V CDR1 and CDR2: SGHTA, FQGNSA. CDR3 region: CASSLGLSGGYNEQFF. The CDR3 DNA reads TGTGCCAGCAGCTTAGGATTGTCAGGGGGTTACAATGAGCAGTTCTTC.

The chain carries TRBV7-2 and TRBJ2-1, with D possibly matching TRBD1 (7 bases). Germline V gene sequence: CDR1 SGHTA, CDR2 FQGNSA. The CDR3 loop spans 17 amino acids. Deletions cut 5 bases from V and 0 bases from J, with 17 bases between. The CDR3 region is CASSPQGTLRSYNEQFF. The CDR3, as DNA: TGTGCCAGCAGCCCACAGGGGACTTTGCGCTCCTACAATGAGCAGTTCTTC.

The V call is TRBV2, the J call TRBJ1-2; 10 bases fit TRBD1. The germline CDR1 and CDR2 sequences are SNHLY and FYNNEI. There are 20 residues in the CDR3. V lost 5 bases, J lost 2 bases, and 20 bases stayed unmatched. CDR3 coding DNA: TGTGCCAGCAGTCTTCGCGGGGTGCTGACAGGGGGCCGGATGAACTATGGCTACACCTTC. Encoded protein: CASSLRGVLTGGRMNYGYTF. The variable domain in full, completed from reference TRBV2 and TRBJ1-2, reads EPEVTQTPSHQVTQMGQEVILRCVPISNHLYFYWYRQILGQKVEFLVSFYNNEISEKSEIFDDQFSVERPDGSNFTLKIRSTKLEDSAMYFCASSLRGVLTGGRMNYGYTFGSGTRLTVV.

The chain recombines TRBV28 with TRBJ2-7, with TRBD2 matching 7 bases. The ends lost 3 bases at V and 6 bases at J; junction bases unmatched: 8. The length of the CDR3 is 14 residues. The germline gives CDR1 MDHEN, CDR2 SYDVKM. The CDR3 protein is CASSFQAGVGEQYF. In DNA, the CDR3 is TGTGCCAGCAGTTTTCAGGCGGGAGTCGGCGAGCAGTACTTC. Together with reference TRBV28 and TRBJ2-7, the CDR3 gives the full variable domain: DVKVTQSSRYLVKRTGEKVFLECVQDMDHENMFWYRQDPGLGLRLIYFSYDVKMKEKGDIPEGYSVSREKKERFSLILESASTNQTSMYLCASSFQAGVGEQYFGPGTRLTVT.

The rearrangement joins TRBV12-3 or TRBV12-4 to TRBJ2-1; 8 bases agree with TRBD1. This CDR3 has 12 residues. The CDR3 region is CALGQANNEQFF. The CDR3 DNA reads TGTGCGCTGGGACAGGCCAACAATGAGCAGTTCTTC.

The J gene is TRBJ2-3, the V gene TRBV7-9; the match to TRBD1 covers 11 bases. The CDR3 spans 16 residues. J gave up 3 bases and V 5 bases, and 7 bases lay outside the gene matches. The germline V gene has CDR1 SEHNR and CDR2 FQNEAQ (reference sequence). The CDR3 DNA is TGTGCCAGCAGCCCAGGGACAGGGGGAAGTACAGATACGCAGTATTTT. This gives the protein CASSPGTGGSTDTQYF.

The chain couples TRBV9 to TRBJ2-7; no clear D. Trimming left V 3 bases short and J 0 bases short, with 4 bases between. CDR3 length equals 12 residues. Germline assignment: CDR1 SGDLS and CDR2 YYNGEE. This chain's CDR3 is CASSGSSYEQYF. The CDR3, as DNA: TGTGCCAGCAGCGGAAGCTCCTACGAGCAGTACTTC.

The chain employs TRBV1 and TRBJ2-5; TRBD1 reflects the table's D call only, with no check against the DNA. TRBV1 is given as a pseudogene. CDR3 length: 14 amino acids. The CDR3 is CTSSQDLGGETQYF. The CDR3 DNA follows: TGCACCAGCAGCCAAGATCTAGGGGGAGAGACCCAGTACTTC.

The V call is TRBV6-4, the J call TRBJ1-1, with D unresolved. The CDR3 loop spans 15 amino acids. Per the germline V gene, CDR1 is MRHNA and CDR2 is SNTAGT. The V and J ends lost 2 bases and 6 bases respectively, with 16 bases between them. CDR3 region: CASSDIDPRRSEAFF. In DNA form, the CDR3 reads TGTGCCAGCAGTGACATCGACCCCCGGAGGTCTGAAGCTTTCTTT.

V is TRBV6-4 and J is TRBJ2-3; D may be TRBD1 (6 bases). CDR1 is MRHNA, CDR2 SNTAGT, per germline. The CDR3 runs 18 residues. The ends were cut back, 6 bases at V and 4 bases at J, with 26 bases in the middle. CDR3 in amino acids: CASRPLSGHMPAPDTQYF. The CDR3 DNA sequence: TGTGCCAGCAGGCCACTGTCGGGACACATGCCGGCACCAGATACGCAGTATTTT.

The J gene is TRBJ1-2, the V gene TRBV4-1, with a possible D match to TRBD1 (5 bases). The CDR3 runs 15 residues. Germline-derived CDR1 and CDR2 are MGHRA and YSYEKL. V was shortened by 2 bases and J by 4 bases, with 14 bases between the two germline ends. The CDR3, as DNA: TGCGCCAGCAGCCAATCACACTTGGGGGGCTATGGCTACACCTTC. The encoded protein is CASSQSHLGGYGYTF.